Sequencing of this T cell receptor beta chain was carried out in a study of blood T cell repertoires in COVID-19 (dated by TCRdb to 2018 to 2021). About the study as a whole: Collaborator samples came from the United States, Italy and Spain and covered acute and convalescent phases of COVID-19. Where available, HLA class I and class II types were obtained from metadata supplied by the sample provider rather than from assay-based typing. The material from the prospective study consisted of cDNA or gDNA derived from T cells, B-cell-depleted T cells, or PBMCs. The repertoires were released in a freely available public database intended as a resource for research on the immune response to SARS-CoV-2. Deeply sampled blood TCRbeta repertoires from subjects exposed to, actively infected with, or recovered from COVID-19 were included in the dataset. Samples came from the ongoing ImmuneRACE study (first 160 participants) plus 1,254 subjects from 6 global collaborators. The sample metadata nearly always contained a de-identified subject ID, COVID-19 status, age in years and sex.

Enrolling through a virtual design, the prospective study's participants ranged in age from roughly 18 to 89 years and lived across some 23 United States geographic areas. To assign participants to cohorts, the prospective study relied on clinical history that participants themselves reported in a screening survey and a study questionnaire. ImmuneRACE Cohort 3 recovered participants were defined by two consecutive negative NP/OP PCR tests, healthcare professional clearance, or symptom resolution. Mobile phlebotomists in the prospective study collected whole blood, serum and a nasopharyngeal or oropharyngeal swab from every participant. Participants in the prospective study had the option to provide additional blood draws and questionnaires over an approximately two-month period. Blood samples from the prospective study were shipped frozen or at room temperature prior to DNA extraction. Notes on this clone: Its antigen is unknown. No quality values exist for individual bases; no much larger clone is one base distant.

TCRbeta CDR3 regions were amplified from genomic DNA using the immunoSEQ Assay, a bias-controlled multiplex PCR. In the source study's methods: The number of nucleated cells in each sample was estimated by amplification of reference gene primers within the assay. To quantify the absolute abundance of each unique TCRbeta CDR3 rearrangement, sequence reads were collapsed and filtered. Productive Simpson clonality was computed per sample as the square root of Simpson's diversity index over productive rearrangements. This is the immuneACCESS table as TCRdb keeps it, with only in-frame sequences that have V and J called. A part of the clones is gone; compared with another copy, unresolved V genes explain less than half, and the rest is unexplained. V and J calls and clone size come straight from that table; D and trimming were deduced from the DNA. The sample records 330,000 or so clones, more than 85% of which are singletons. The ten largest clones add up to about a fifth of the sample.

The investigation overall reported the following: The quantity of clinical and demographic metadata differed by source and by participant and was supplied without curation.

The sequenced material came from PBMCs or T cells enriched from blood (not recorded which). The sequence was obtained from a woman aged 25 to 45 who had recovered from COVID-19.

Read as DNA, the sequence is TGTGCCAGCAGCCGCTCTCCAGGCAGGGCAAAAGCGGCTTTCTTT. This encodes CASSRSPGRAKAAFF. The V and J genes are TRBV28 and TRBJ1-1, and the D gene may be TRBD1, 5 bases matching. V is reduced by 6 bases and J by 11 bases, leaving a spacing of 25 bases between them. The germline V gene sets CDR1 to MDHEN and CDR2 to SYDVKM. The cysteine opens and the phenylalanine closes a CDR3 of 15 amino acids. CDR3 DNA is the only sequence kept; it has 45 bases, read in frame from the first base.